This T cell receptor (beta chain) came from a study of CD8 T cells in ankylosing spondylitis. Via MiXCR, TCRdb re-called the 5' RACE reads, giving one row per CDR3 protein. The sample records about 340,000 distinct CDR3 sequences, under 15% being singletons. This clonotype was observed a few times. This TCR was recovered from a male donor with ankylosing spondylitis or in good health (not recorded which). The specimen sequenced was blood, either unsorted or a sorted T cell fraction (not recorded which).

The CDR3 region is CASSPRLAGEYNEQFF. The CDR3 DNA is TGCGCCAGCAGCCCCAGACTAGCGGGAGAGTACAATGAGCAGTTCTTC. The chain uses TRBV5-1 and TRBJ2-1, with TRBD2 matching 12 bases. Germline values: CDR1 SGHRS, CDR2 YFSETQ. Germline trimming cut 4 bases from V and 4 bases from J; bases unmatched to any gene: 6. This CDR3 has 16 residues.